These 5 T cell receptor beta chains came from one sample sequenced in a study of response to subunit inactivated influenza vaccine. Via MiXCR, TCRdb re-called the RT-PCR reads, giving one row per CDR3 protein. The table has around 480,000 distinct CDR3 sequences, roughly 9.7% seen once. The sample in question was PBMCs from blood, obtained about 6 weeks after vaccination. The receptors were sampled from a man aged 50 or older who received an inactivated influenza vaccine.

This clonotype was seen a handful of times. The CDR3 sequence is CASSQAPGRSYEQYF. CDR3 nucleotides: TGTGCCAGCAGCCAAGCCCCGGGACGGTCCTACGAGCAGTACTTC. The chain combines TRBV3-1 with TRBJ2-7; D could derive from TRBD1 or TRBD2 (5 bases each). Germline CDR1 LGHDT, CDR2 YNNKEL (reference sequence). V lost 1 base, J lost 1 base, and 11 bases lay in between. This CDR3 comprises 15 residues.

To note about this clonotype: A much larger clone differs by one base, so this may be a read error. The rearrangement links TRBV29-1 to TRBJ1-1; perhaps TRBD1 as D (5 bases). This CDR3 spans 14 amino acids. Trimming pared 6 bases from V and 3 bases from J, leaving 17 bases between. The germline V gene encodes CDR1 SQVTM and CDR2 ANQGSEA. CDR3 amino acids: CSVEWDGSDTEAFF. DNA of the CDR3: TGCAGCGTAGAATGGGACGGTTCGGACACTGAAGCTTTCTTT.

This clonotype was picked up a small number of times. The V and J genes are TRBV9 and TRBJ2-1; D possibly corresponds to TRBD1 (6 bases). Trimming pared 4 bases from V and 0 bases from J, leaving 17 bases between. The CDR3 has 17 residues. In germline, CDR1 is SGDLS, CDR2 YYNGEE. The chain's CDR3 is CASSSELGASSYNEQFF. CDR3 DNA: TGTGCCAGCAGCTCAGAATTGGGGGCAAGCTCCTACAATGAGCAGTTCTTC.

This clonotype was observed a handful of times. This chain joins TRBV6-1 and TRBJ2-7; D call uncertain. In germline, CDR1 is MNHNS, CDR2 SASEGT. V was trimmed by 4 bases and J by 7 bases, leaving 17 bases between them. CDR3 size: 14 residues. This CDR3 reads CASSVSAVRFEQYF. DNA for the CDR3: TGTGCCAGCAGTGTTAGTGCAGTACGTTTTGAGCAGTACTTC.

This clonotype was observed at least ten times. The chain has TRBV12-3 or TRBV12-4 and TRBJ2-3, with D hard to call. This CDR3 contains 15 residues. Trimming took 4 bases from V and 1 from J, leaving 12 bases between them. The CDR3 DNA is TGTGCCAGCAGTTCAGGCGCCATACGCACAGATACGCAGTATTTT. It codes for CASSSGAIRTDTQYF.